This T cell receptor beta chain derives from a study of PD-1 blockade in classical Hodgkin lymphoma. As to time point: cycle 4 day 1 (C4D1), after more than five weeks of nivolumab. With no exception, relapse followed autologous stem cell transplantation in all patients, and brentuximab vedotin exposure varied. Best overall response was complete response, partial response or progressive disease in these relapsed/refractory classical Hodgkin lymphoma patients. With 4 bases removed from V and 3 bases from J, the gap between germline ends came to 29 bases. There are 19 residues in the CDR3. Germline CDR1 reads SGHRS; CDR2 reads YFSETQ. Of note for this clone: Its antigen is still unknown.

Study outcomes and limitations: Relapsed/refractory patients reportedly had lower baseline diversity than newly diagnosed patients. When nivolumab was started under 1 year after ASCT, patients were excluded. Possible causes of repertoire differences, disease activity or prior therapy, remain undefined.

Data came from immunoSEQ multiplex PCR; TCRdb stores just in-frame clones and leaves some out. The sample lists fewer than 100,000 clones; approximately 94% were seen once. J is TRBJ2-7 and V is TRBV5-1, with a weak D call TRBD2 (6 bases). The clonotype was recovered from a human donor with classical Hodgkin lymphoma. The input for sequencing was peripheral blood mononuclear cells (PBMCs), taken before the fourth cycle of nivolumab. The CDR3 sequence: CASSGVAVGWGLRLYEQYF. CDR3 sequence (DNA): TGCGCCAGCAGCGGCGTTGCGGTTGGCTGGGGACTCCGCCTCTACGAGCAGTACTTC.